Shown below are 9 T cell receptor beta chains from a single sample sequenced in a study of T-cell memory formation after mild COVID-19. TCRdb processed the 5' RACE reads anew with MiXCR; each CDR3 protein has one entry. The profile shows around 90,000 distinct CDR3 sequences, about 13% of them singletons. Sequenced sample: PBMCs or a T cell subset sorted from them (not recorded which). Receptors originate from an adult woman who had mild COVID-19 (a few samples of this study predate the infection). Cell type and time point are not known.

The sample holds a few counts of this clonotype. The rearrangement links TRBV5-6 to TRBJ2-7; 7 bases match TRBD1. Germline CDR1 is SGHDT and CDR2 is YYEEEE. V shed 4 bases and J 4 bases; nucleotides not matched to a gene: 8. The CDR3 runs to 14 residues. The CDR3: CASSVGQAIYEQYF. The CDR3 coding sequence is TGTGCCAGCAGCGTTGGACAGGCCATATACGAGCAGTACTTC.

The table lists this clonotype with a few counts. The chain links TRBV19 to TRBJ1-2; 7 bases are a match to TRBD1. Germline-derived CDR1 and CDR2 are LNHDA and SQIVND (reference sequence). The CDR3 consists of 13 residues. Trimming cost V 5 bases and J 4 bases; bases outside gene matches: 4. CDR3 protein: CASSAGTAYGYTF. For the CDR3, the DNA is TGTGCCAGTAGTGCCGGGACAGCCTATGGCTACACCTTC.

This sequence joins TRBV5-1 and TRBJ2-7; D possibly uses TRBD1 or TRBD2 (5 bases each). V was trimmed by 4 bases and J by 6 bases, leaving 11 bases between them. CDR1 and CDR2 (germline): SGHRS, YFSETQ. The CDR3 is 12 residues long. In DNA form, the CDR3 reads TGCGCCAGCAGCACGGGGACGGGCGAGCAGTACTTC. Translated: CASSTGTGEQYF.

The CDR3: CASRDTGDRQETQYF. The CDR3 bases are TGTGCCAGCAGGGACACCGGAGATAGGCAAGAGACCCAGTACTTC. The gene calls are TRBV3-1 and TRBJ2-5, with D perhaps matching TRBD1 (5 bases). Trimming left V 6 bases short and J 2 bases short, with 16 bases between. The CDR3 contains 15 residues. CDR1 is LGHDT, CDR2 YNNKEL, per germline (reference sequence).

The sample holds many counts of this clonotype. This sequence joins TRBV7-3 and TRBJ2-7; TRBD2 aligns across 9 bases. V lost 5 bases, J lost 2 bases, and 4 bases stayed unmatched. The germline CDR1 and CDR2 sequences are SGHTA and FQGTGA. The CDR3 totals 14 residues. The CDR3 protein is CASSISGSTYEQYF. The CDR3 DNA sequence: TGTGCCAGCAGCATTAGCGGGAGTACCTACGAGCAGTACTTC.

Points on this clonotype: Germline is not matched at one junction end, which may reflect a read error. This chain links TRBV7-6 with TRBJ2-7, with 8 bases aligning to TRBD1. This CDR3 has 14 residues. From germline, CDR1 is SGHVS and CDR2 FNYEAQ. The CDR3 region has the DNA TGTGCCAGCAGCTTAAGAGGAGAACAGGGGGGTGTGGACTTC. Its protein product is CASSLRGEQGGVDF.

This clonotype was recorded at least ten times. The chain joins TRBV6-5 to TRBJ2-2; no firm D call. Looked up from germline, CDR1 is MNHEY and CDR2 is SVGAGI. V lost 2 bases to trimming and J lost 5 bases, with 3 bases between them. The CDR3 contains 12 residues. The CDR3 sequence: CASSYPTGELFF. The CDR3 coding sequence is TGTGCCAGCAGTTACCCAACCGGGGAGCTGTTTTTT.

The chain combines TRBV4-3 with TRBJ2-7, with TRBD1 matching 8 bases. The CDR3 covers 15 residues. J gave up 3 bases and V 4 bases, and 8 bases lay outside the gene matches. CDR1 is LGHNA and CDR2 is YSLEER in the germline V gene. CDR3 protein: CASSPGTGNFYEQYF. The CDR3 nucleotides are TGCGCCAGCAGCCCTGGGACAGGAAATTTCTACGAGCAGTACTTC.

The chain couples TRBV7-9 to TRBJ1-2; tentative D call: TRBD1 (5 bases). Germline CDR1 is SEHNR and CDR2 is FQNEAQ (reference sequence). The CDR3 length is 14 residues. V was pared by 5 bases and J by 4 bases, with 14 bases between. CDR3 DNA sequence: TGTGCCAGCAGCCCCAGCGGGGGAAGCTATGGCTACACCTTC. This gives the protein CASSPSGGSYGYTF.